Sequencing of this T cell receptor beta chain was carried out in a study of response to subunit inactivated influenza vaccine. The study's findings and limits: The authors suggested that few new T cells are recruited per seasonal influenza vaccination.

This CDR3 is 15 amino acids long. The V gene's germline CDR1 is DFQATT and CDR2 SNEGSKA (reference sequence). V lost 4 bases and J lost 3; bases outside the gene matches: 6. A remark on this clonotype: Its antigen is as yet unknown.

TCRdb reprocessed the RT-PCR reads with MiXCR, giving one entry per CDR3 protein. The sample consists of fewer than 550,000 distinct CDR3 sequences, roughly 23% of them appearing once. The chain combines TRBV20-1 with TRBJ2-3, with 11 bases aligning to TRBD1. The source material was CD4+ T cells sorted from PBMCs, sampled 4 to 6 days after vaccination. The receptor's source is a man in his forties or fifties who received an inactivated influenza vaccine. Written as DNA, the CDR3 is TGCAGTGCTACCGCCGGGACAGGGGGAACAGATACGCAGTATTTT. It translates to CSATAGTGGTDTQYF.